The 16 T cell receptor beta chains below all came from one sample that was sequenced in a study of T cells and Merkel cell carcinoma outcomes. Clones were read by immunoSEQ multiplex PCR, and TCRdb kept only the in-frame ones, dropping some. The profile covers over 15,000 clones, with 87% appearing a single time and 7.9% taken by the ten largest. The sequenced material came from tumor tissue from Merkel cell carcinoma. These receptors were collected from a human donor with Merkel cell carcinoma.

The rearrangement joins TRBV30 to TRBJ1-1; possible D gene TRBD1, 6 bases. V lost 0 bases to trimming and J lost 10 bases, with 24 bases between them. From germline, CDR1 is GTSNPN and CDR2 SVGIG (reference sequence). CDR3 length equals 16 residues. Here the CDR3 DNA reads TGTGCCTGGAGTGTACTTGGGACTCCAAGGGGGTCAGTAGCTTTCTTT. Its protein is CAWSVLGTPRGSVAFF.

The V call is TRBV30, the J call TRBJ2-6; D perhaps matches TRBD2 (6 bases). Per the germline V gene, CDR1 is GTSNPN and CDR2 is SVGIG (reference sequence). The ends were cut back, 3 bases at V and 0 bases at J, with 15 bases in the middle. The CDR3 extends over 17 amino acids. Here the CDR3 DNA reads TGTGCCTGGAGGCGCGGGACGAAATACTCTGGGGCCAACGTCCTGACTTTC. It translates to CAWRRGTKYSGANVLTF.

The chain links TRBV12-1 to TRBJ2-7; TRBD2 reflects the table's D call only, with no check against the DNA. TRBV12-1 is a pseudogene segment. The CDR3 loop spans 15 amino acids. CDR3 DNA sequence: TGTGCCAGCAGCTTTGAGGCGGGATTAGTCTACGAGCAGTACTTC. Amino acid sequence: CASSFEAGLVYEQYF.

The rearrangement joins TRBV6-4 to TRBJ2-1, with 13 bases identical to TRBD2. The CDR3 consists of 16 residues. Per germline, CDR1 MRHNA and CDR2 SNTAGT. V was pared by 5 bases and J by 8 bases, with 9 bases of the junction left unmatched. Here the CDR3 reads CASSSEGTSGIDEQFF. DNA of the CDR3: TGTGCCAGCAGTAGTGAAGGGACTAGCGGGATAGATGAGCAGTTCTTC.

The DNA of the CDR3 is TGCAGTGCTCTAGATTACTACGAGCAGTACTTC. Protein: CSALDYYEQYF. The chain combines TRBV20-1 with TRBJ2-7; D is unresolved. V lost 5 bases, J lost 3 bases, and 8 bases lay in between. The CDR3 sequence is 11 residues long. Germline assignment: CDR1 DFQATT and CDR2 SNEGSKA (reference sequence).

The rearrangement joins TRBV6-1 to TRBJ1-2, with 8 bases that match TRBD1. The CDR3 runs 14 residues. Unmatched junction bases numbered 1, after V lost 0 bases and J lost 4 bases. CDR1 and CDR2 from the germline V gene are MNHNS and SASEGT. The CDR3: CASSEARGPYGYTF. The DNA of the CDR3 is TGTGCCAGCAGTGAAGCCAGGGGGCCCTATGGCTACACCTTC.

This clone was recorded once. This sequence joins TRBV27 and TRBJ2-7; TRBD2 agrees at 7 bases. Looked up from germline, CDR1 is MNHEY and CDR2 is SMNVEV (reference sequence). V was pared by 3 bases and J by 12 bases, with 5 bases of the junction left unmatched. The CDR3 sequence is 11 residues long. The CDR3 DNA reads as TGTGCCAGCAGTTTGGGTCGGGGGGTGTACTTC. Translated, it gives CASSLGRGVYF.

This clone has only a few counts. The chain recombines TRBV5-4 with TRBJ2-4; 7 nucleotides match TRBD2. V shed 4 bases and J 0 bases; nucleotides not matched to a gene: 13. The CDR3 is made up of 18 amino acids. CDR1 and CDR2 (germline): SGHNT, YYREEE (reference sequence). CDR3 protein: CASSSGTGERLAKNIQYF. CDR3 coding DNA: TGTGCCAGCAGCAGCGGGACGGGGGAAAGGCTAGCCAAAAACATTCAGTACTTC.

This clone was observed once. This sequence joins TRBV5-4 and TRBJ1-2; D call uncertain. The germline CDR1 and CDR2 sequences are SGHNT and YYREEE (reference sequence). CDR3 length equals 16 residues. V lost 4 bases, J lost 5 bases, and 21 bases lay in between. The CDR3: CASSLTGSRLNYGYTF. CDR3 coding DNA: TGTGCCAGCAGCCTTACGGGGTCCCGGCTGAATTATGGCTACACCTTC.

J is TRBJ1-2 and V is TRBV4-2; a possible D gene is TRBD1 (5 bases). The CDR3 sequence is 15 residues long. From germline, CDR1 is LGHNA and CDR2 YNFKEQ. V lost 0 bases and J 5 bases, leaving 13 bases between the germline ends. Written as DNA, the CDR3 is TGTGCCAGCAGCCAAGAGAAGGGGTATAATTATGGCTACACCTTC. This translates into CASSQEKGYNYGYTF.

CDR3: CAWSEDGVNYGYTF. Written as DNA, the CDR3 is TGTGCCTGGAGTGAGGACGGCGTTAACTATGGCTACACCTTC. The V and J genes are TRBV30 and TRBJ1-2; no reliable D call. Trimming removed 1 base at V and 1 base at J, with 10 bases between. In germline, CDR1 is GTSNPN, CDR2 SVGIG (reference sequence). The CDR3 spans 14 residues.

In the case of this clone: Sequence at one end of the junction differs from germline and may be a read error. The chain joins TRBV2 to TRBJ2-3; 10 bases are a match to TRBD1. This CDR3 comprises 14 residues. CDR1 is SNHLY and CDR2 is FYNNEI in the germline V gene. CDR3 bases: TGTACCAGCAGACCGGGACAGGGGTCAGATACGCAGTATTTT. Protein: CTSRPGQGSDTQYF. The entire variable domain, with the rest obtained from reference TRBV2 and TRBJ2-3, is as follows: EPEVTQTPSHQVTQMGQEVILRCVPISNHLYFYWYRQILGQKVEFLVSFYNNEISEKSEIFDDQFSVERPDGSNFTLKIRSTKLEDSAMYFCTSRPGQGSDTQYFGPGTRLTVL.

The gene calls are TRBV5-6 and TRBJ2-7; TRBD2 aligns across 8 bases. The CDR3 runs 16 residues. The germline V gene encodes CDR1 SGHDT and CDR2 YYEEEE. V was clipped by 4 bases and J by 2 bases; unmatched bases: 11. CDR3 bases: TGTGCCAGCAGCAGCCTAGGACTAGCCGCTCCCTACGAGCAGTACTTC. Translated: CASSSLGLAAPYEQYF.

The chain carries TRBV6-5 and TRBJ1-4; D not certain. The CDR3 is 14 amino acids. CDR1 is MNHEY, CDR2 SVGAGI, per germline. Trimming took off 5 bases at V and 2 bases at J, with 9 bases between the two ends. The CDR3 loop is CASSRAATNEKLFF. In nucleotides, the CDR3 is TGTGCCAGCAGTCGCGCGGCCACTAATGAAAAACTGTTTTTT.

In its sample, this clone was seen once. This chain uses TRBV9 with TRBJ2-5, with TRBD1 identical over 11 bases. CDR1 SGDLS and CDR2 YYNGEE come from the germline V gene. CDR3 length equals 15 residues. V lost 3 bases and J lost 2; bases outside the gene matches: 3. Here the CDR3 reads CASSAGTGGQETQYF. The CDR3 coding sequence is TGTGCCAGCAGCGCCGGGACAGGGGGGCAAGAGACCCAGTACTTC.

This clone appeared a few times. This same CDR3 is encoded by further DNA sequences in the sample. The chain has TRBV19 and TRBJ2-2; TRBD1 aligns across 9 bases. The germline V gene encodes CDR1 LNHDA and CDR2 SQIVND (reference sequence). The junction had 1 base not matched to a gene; V was cut back by 4 bases and J by 4 bases. This CDR3 has 14 residues. CDR3 protein: CASSNRGRTGELFF. CDR3 nucleotides: TGTGCCAGTAGTAACAGGGGGCGCACCGGGGAGCTGTTTTTT.